What follows describes a single T cell receptor (beta chain). What antigen it recognizes has not been identified. No quality values exist for individual bases; no much larger clone is one base distant. Donors were a few dozen systemically healthy Caucasian individuals from Russia aged roughly 6 to 90 years. Around 10 milliliters of peripheral blood were collected from each donor into EDTA-treated Vacutainer tubes. Ficoll-Paque density-gradient centrifugation was used to isolate PBMCs, with at least 7 million per sample. Total RNA was extracted from PBMCs with Trizol reagent, with at least 6 micrograms obtained per sample. For every donor, flow cytometry on a PBMC aliquot measured the percentage of naive CD45RAhigh/CD27high T cells. Library preparation used 5' RACE. These reads were obtained on an Illumina HiSeq 2500. The second PCR ran for about 6 to 11 cycles and used a J-beta primer mix along with a sample-barcoded 5' primer. A template-switch 5' adaptor carrying 12 random nucleotides introduced a unique molecular identifier onto each TCR beta cDNA molecule. Each sample yielded at least 2.5 million CDR3-containing paired-end reads. The Mint cDNA synthesis kit, primed by a TRBC-specific oligonucleotide, was used to synthesize first-strand cDNA from all RNA. Following uracil-DNA glycosylase treatment, a first 18-cycle PCR with universal primers M1SS and BC2_uni_R was performed on all cDNA. In the source study's methods: For normalization, 1 million high-quality reads were randomly selected from each sample, with every read carrying a distinct molecular identifier. Instead of being binned into consensus sequences, reads that shared molecular identifiers were thrown out. CDR3 identification, clonotype clustering and error correction used MiTCR with a Q25 quality threshold and the strictest error-elimination algorithm. A nonparametric unseen species model with Euler transformation was used to estimate lower-bound total TCR beta diversity. The raw public data were reprocessed by TCRdb itself: fastp quality trimming at Q25, MiXCR clonotype calling, in-frame beta chains only. Entries are consolidated by CDR3 protein sequence, retaining the most common genes and DNA. The V and J calls, along with clone size, are taken from TCRdb and not from the paper's own processing. The sample yields some 1,500,000 distinct CDR3 sequences; less than 45% were counted once. 4% of the sample goes to the ten largest clones.

The CDR3 numbers 13 residues from cysteine through phenylalanine. Of all the DNA, just the CDR3 is kept, 39 bases in frame from base 1. Reading the germline V gene (reference sequence) gives CDR1 LGHDT and CDR2 YNNKEL. V and J are truncated by 6 bases and 6 bases respectively, leaving an intervening sequence of 13 bases. This sample stems from a study of blood T cells in healthy people across ages (dated by TCRdb to between 2015 and 2017). Regarding the complete study: In model experiments, template switching captured roughly one uniquely barcoded TCR beta cDNA molecule for every two T cells. Using deep sequencing normalized with unique cDNA molecular identifiers, the study measured how TCR beta repertoire diversity changes with age. The donors were split into four age groups: young (average around 15 years), middle-aged (about 40), aged (about 62) and long-lived (approximately 80). To avoid experimental bias, donors of different ages were randomly spread across the sequencing lanes. Using the same blood draw, the study looked at two additional independent replicas of 1 million unique cDNA reads for two donors, one aged 18 to 29 and the other aged 80 or older. Overall results and qualifications from the work: Because profiling used bulk unsorted PBMCs, naive and antigen-experienced compartments could not be compared conclusively. The CMV infection status of donors was not known, potentially confounding age-related changes in expanded clonotypes. As age increased, observed TCR beta diversity per million T cells dropped in a roughly linear way, and a significant reduction was already evident by age about 40. Observed TCR beta diversity correlated strongly with the percentage of naive T cells measured by flow cytometry. Compared with the aged group, the long-lived group had more naive CD4+ T cells, fewer expanded clones and increased TCR diversity, a pattern suggesting age selection. Estimates of total diversity based on one million sequenced T cells were regarded as lower bounds and as underestimates.

The sample taken for sequencing was blood. The TCR comes from a woman aged 18-29 years in good health. The chain joins TRBV3-1 to TRBJ2-3; TRBD2 is perhaps the D gene, given 5 matching bases. The CDR3: CASRESGIDTQYF. The bases read TGTGCCAGCAGAGAAAGCGGTATCGATACGCAGTATTTT.